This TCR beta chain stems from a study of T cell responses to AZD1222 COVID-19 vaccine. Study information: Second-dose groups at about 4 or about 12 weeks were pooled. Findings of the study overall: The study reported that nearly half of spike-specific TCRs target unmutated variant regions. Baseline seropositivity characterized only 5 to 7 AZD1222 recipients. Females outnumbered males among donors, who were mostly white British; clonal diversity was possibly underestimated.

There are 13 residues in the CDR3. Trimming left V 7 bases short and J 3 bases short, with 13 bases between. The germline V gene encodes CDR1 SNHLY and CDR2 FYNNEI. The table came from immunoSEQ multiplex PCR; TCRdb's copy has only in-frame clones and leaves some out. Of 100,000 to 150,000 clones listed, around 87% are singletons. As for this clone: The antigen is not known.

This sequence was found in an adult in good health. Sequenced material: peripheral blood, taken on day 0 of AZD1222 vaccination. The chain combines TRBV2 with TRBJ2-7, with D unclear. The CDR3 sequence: CASNEWEGYEQYF. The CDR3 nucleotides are TGTGCCAGCAACGAGTGGGAAGGCTACGAGCAGTACTTC. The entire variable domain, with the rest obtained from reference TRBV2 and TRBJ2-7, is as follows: EPEVTQTPSHQVTQMGQEVILRCVPISNHLYFYWYRQILGQKVEFLVSFYNNEISEKSEIFDDQFSVERPDGSNFTLKIRSTKLEDSAMYFCASNEWEGYEQYFGPGTRLTVT.